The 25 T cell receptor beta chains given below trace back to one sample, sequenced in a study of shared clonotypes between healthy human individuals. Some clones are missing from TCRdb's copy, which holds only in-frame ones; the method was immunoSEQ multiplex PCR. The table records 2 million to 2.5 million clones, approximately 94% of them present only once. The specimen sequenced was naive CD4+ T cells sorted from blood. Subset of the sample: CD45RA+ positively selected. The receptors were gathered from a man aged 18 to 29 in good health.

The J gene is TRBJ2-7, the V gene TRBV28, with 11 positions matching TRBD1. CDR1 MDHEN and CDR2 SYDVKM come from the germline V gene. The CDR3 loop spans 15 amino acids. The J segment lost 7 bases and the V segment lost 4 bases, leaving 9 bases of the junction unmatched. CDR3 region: CASSSAGTGGREQYF. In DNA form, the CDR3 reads TGTGCCAGCAGTTCCGCCGGGACAGGGGGTCGGGAGCAGTACTTC.

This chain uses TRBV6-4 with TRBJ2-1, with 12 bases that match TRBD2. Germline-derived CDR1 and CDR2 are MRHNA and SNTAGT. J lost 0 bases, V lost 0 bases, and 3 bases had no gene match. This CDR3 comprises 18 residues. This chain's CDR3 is CASSDSKTSGSSYNEQFF. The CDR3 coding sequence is TGTGCCAGCAGTGACTCGAAGACTAGCGGGAGCTCCTACAATGAGCAGTTCTTC.

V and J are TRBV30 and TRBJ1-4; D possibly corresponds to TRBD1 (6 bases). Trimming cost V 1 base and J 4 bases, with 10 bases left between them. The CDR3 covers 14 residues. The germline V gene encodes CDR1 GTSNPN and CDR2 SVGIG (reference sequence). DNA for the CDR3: TGTGCCTGGAGTGGCGGGACAAATAATGAAAAACTGTTTTTT. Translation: CAWSGGTNNEKLFF.

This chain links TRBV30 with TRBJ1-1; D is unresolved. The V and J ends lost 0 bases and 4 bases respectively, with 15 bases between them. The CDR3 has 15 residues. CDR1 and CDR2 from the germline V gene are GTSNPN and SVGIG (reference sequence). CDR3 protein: CAWSVRVGMGTEAFF. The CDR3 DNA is TGTGCCTGGAGTGTACGGGTAGGGATGGGCACTGAAGCTTTCTTT. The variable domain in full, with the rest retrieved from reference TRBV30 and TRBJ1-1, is SQTIHQWPATLVQPVGSPLSLECTVEGTSNPNLYWYRQAAGRGLQLLFYSVGIGQISSEVPQNLSASRPQDRQFILSSKKLLLSDSGFYLCAWSVRVGMGTEAFFGQGTRLTVV.

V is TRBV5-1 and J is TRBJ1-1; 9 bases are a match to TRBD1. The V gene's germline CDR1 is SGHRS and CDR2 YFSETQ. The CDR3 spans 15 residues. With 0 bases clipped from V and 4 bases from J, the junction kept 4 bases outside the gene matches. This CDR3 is CASSLVTGGGTEAFF. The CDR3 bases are TGCGCCAGCAGCTTGGTGACAGGGGGAGGCACTGAAGCTTTCTTT.

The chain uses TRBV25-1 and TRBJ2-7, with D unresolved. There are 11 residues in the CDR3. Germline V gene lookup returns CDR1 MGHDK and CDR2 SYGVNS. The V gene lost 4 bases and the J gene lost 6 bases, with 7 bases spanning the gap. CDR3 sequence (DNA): TGTGCCAGCAGTGGGGGAAGCGAGCAGTACTTC. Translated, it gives CASSGGSEQYF.

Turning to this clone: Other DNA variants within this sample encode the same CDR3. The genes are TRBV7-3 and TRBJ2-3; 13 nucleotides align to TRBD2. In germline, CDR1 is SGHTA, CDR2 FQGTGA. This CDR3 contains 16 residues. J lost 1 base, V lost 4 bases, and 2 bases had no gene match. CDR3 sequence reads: CASSSGLAGGTDTQYF. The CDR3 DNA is TGTGCCAGCAGCTCTGGACTAGCGGGGGGCACAGATACGCAGTATTTT.

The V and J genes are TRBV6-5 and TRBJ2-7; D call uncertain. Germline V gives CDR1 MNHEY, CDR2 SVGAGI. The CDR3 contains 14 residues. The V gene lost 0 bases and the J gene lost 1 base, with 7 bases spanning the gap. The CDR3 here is CASSYSSPSYEQYF. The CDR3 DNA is TGTGCCAGCAGTTACTCTTCCCCTTCCTACGAGCAGTACTTC.

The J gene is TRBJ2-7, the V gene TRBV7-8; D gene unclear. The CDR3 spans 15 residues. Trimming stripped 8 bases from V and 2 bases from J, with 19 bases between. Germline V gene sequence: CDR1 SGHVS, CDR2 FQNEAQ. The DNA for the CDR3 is TGTGCCAGCCCCTTAGGCTCGGGCAGGACCTACGAGCAGTACTTC. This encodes CASPLGSGRTYEQYF.

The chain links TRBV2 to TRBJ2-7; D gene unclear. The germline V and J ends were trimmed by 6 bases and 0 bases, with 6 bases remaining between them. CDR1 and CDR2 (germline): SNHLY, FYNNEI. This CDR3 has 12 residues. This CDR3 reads CASRPSSYEQYF. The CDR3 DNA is TGTGCCAGCAGGCCGAGCTCCTACGAGCAGTACTTC.

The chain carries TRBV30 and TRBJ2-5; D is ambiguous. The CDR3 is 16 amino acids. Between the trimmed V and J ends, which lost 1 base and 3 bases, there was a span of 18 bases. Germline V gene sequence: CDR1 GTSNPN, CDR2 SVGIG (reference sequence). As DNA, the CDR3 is TGTGCCTGGAGTGAAACGGCTAAGAAGTTCGAAGAGACCCAGTACTTC. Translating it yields CAWSETAKKFEETQYF.

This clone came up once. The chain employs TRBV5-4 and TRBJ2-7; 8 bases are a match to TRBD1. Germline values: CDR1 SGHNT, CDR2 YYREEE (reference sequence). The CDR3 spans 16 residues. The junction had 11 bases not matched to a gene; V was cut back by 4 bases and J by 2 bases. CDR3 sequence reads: CASSQGAAQVAYEQYF. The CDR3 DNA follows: TGTGCCAGCAGCCAGGGGGCCGCGCAGGTCGCCTACGAGCAGTACTTC.

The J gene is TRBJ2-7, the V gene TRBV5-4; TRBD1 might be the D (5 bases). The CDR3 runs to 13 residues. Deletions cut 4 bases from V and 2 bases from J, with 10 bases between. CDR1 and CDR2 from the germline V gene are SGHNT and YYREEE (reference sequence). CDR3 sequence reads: CASSLGHAYEQYF. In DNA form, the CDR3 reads TGTGCCAGCAGCCTAGGACATGCCTACGAGCAGTACTTC.

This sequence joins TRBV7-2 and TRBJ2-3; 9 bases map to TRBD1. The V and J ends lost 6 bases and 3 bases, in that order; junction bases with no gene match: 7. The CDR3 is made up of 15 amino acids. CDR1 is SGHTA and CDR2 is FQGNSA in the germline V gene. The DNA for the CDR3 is TGTGCCAGCAGGTCACCGGGACAGGGTACAGATACGCAGTATTTT. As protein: CASRSPGQGTDTQYF.

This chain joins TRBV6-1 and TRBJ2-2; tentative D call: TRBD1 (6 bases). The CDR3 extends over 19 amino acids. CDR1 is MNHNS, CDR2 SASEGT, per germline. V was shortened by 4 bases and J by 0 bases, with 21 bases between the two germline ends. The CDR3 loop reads CASSGDIRYRETNTGELFF. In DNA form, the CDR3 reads TGTGCCAGCAGTGGGGATATACGATACAGGGAAACGAACACCGGGGAGCTGTTTTTT.

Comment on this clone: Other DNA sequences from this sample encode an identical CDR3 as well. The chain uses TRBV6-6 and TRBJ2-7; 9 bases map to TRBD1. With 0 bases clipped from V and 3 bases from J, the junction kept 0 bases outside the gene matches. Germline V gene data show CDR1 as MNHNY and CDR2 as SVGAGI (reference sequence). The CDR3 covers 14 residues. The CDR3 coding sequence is TGTGCCAGCAGTTACTCGACAGGGGGCTACGAGCAGTACTTC. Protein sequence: CASSYSTGGYEQYF.

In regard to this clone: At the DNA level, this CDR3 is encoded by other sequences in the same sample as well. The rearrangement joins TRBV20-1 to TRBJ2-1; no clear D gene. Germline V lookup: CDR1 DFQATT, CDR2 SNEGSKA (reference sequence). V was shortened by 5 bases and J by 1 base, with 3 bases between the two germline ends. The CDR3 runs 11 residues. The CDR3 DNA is TGCAGTGCTCCATCCTACAATGAGCAGTTCTTC. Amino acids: CSAPSYNEQFF.

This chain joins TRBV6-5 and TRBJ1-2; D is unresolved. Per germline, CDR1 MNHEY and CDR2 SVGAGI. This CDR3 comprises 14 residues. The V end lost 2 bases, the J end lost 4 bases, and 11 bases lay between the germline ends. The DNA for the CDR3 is TGTGCCAGCAGTTACGGAAGCCAGAGCTATGGCTACACCTTC. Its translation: CASSYGSQSYGYTF.

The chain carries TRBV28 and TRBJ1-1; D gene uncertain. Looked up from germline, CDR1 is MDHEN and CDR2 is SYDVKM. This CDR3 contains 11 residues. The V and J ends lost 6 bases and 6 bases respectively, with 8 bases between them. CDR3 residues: CASRRAPEAFF. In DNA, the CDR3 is TGTGCCAGCAGGAGGGCCCCTGAAGCTTTCTTT.

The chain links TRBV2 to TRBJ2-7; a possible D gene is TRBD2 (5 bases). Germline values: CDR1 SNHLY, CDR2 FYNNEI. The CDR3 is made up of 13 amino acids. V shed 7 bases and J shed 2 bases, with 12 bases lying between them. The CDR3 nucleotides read TGTGCCAGCACCCTAGACGGGGCCTACGAGCAGTACTTC. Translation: CASTLDGAYEQYF.

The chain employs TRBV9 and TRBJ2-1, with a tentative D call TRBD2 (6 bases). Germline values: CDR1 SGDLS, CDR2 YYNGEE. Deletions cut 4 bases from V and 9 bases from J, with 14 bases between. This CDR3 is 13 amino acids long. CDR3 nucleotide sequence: TGTGCCAGCAGCCCGCGGGATGGAGTTGAGCAGTTCTTC. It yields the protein CASSPRDGVEQFF.

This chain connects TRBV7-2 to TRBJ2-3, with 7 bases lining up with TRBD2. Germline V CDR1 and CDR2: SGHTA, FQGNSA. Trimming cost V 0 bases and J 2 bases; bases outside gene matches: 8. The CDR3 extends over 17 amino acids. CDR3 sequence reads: CASSLAMGRATTDTQYF. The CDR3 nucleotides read TGTGCCAGCAGCTTAGCCATGGGGAGGGCAACCACAGATACGCAGTATTTT.

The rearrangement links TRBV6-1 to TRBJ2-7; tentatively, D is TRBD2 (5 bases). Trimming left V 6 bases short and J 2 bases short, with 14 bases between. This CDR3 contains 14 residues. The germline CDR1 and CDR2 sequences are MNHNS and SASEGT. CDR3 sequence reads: CASSTVGGAYEQYF. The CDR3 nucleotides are TGTGCCAGCAGCACGGTTGGAGGTGCCTACGAGCAGTACTTC.

This CDR3 reads CASSEAGIYGYTF. CDR3 sequence (DNA): TGTGCCAGCAGTGAAGCAGGGATATATGGCTACACCTTC. The gene calls are TRBV25-1 and TRBJ1-2; tentative D call: TRBD1 (5 bases). Germline V lookup: CDR1 MGHDK, CDR2 SYGVNS. Trimming shortened V by 2 bases and J by 5 bases, and 9 bases separated the two germline ends. The CDR3 is made up of 13 amino acids.

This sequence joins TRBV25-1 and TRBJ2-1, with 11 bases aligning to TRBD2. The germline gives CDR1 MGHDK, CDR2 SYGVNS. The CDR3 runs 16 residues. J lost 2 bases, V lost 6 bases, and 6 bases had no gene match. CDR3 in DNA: TGTGCCAGCAGCAGAAATAGCGGGGGGGCCTACAATGAGCAGTTCTTC. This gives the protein CASSRNSGGAYNEQFF.